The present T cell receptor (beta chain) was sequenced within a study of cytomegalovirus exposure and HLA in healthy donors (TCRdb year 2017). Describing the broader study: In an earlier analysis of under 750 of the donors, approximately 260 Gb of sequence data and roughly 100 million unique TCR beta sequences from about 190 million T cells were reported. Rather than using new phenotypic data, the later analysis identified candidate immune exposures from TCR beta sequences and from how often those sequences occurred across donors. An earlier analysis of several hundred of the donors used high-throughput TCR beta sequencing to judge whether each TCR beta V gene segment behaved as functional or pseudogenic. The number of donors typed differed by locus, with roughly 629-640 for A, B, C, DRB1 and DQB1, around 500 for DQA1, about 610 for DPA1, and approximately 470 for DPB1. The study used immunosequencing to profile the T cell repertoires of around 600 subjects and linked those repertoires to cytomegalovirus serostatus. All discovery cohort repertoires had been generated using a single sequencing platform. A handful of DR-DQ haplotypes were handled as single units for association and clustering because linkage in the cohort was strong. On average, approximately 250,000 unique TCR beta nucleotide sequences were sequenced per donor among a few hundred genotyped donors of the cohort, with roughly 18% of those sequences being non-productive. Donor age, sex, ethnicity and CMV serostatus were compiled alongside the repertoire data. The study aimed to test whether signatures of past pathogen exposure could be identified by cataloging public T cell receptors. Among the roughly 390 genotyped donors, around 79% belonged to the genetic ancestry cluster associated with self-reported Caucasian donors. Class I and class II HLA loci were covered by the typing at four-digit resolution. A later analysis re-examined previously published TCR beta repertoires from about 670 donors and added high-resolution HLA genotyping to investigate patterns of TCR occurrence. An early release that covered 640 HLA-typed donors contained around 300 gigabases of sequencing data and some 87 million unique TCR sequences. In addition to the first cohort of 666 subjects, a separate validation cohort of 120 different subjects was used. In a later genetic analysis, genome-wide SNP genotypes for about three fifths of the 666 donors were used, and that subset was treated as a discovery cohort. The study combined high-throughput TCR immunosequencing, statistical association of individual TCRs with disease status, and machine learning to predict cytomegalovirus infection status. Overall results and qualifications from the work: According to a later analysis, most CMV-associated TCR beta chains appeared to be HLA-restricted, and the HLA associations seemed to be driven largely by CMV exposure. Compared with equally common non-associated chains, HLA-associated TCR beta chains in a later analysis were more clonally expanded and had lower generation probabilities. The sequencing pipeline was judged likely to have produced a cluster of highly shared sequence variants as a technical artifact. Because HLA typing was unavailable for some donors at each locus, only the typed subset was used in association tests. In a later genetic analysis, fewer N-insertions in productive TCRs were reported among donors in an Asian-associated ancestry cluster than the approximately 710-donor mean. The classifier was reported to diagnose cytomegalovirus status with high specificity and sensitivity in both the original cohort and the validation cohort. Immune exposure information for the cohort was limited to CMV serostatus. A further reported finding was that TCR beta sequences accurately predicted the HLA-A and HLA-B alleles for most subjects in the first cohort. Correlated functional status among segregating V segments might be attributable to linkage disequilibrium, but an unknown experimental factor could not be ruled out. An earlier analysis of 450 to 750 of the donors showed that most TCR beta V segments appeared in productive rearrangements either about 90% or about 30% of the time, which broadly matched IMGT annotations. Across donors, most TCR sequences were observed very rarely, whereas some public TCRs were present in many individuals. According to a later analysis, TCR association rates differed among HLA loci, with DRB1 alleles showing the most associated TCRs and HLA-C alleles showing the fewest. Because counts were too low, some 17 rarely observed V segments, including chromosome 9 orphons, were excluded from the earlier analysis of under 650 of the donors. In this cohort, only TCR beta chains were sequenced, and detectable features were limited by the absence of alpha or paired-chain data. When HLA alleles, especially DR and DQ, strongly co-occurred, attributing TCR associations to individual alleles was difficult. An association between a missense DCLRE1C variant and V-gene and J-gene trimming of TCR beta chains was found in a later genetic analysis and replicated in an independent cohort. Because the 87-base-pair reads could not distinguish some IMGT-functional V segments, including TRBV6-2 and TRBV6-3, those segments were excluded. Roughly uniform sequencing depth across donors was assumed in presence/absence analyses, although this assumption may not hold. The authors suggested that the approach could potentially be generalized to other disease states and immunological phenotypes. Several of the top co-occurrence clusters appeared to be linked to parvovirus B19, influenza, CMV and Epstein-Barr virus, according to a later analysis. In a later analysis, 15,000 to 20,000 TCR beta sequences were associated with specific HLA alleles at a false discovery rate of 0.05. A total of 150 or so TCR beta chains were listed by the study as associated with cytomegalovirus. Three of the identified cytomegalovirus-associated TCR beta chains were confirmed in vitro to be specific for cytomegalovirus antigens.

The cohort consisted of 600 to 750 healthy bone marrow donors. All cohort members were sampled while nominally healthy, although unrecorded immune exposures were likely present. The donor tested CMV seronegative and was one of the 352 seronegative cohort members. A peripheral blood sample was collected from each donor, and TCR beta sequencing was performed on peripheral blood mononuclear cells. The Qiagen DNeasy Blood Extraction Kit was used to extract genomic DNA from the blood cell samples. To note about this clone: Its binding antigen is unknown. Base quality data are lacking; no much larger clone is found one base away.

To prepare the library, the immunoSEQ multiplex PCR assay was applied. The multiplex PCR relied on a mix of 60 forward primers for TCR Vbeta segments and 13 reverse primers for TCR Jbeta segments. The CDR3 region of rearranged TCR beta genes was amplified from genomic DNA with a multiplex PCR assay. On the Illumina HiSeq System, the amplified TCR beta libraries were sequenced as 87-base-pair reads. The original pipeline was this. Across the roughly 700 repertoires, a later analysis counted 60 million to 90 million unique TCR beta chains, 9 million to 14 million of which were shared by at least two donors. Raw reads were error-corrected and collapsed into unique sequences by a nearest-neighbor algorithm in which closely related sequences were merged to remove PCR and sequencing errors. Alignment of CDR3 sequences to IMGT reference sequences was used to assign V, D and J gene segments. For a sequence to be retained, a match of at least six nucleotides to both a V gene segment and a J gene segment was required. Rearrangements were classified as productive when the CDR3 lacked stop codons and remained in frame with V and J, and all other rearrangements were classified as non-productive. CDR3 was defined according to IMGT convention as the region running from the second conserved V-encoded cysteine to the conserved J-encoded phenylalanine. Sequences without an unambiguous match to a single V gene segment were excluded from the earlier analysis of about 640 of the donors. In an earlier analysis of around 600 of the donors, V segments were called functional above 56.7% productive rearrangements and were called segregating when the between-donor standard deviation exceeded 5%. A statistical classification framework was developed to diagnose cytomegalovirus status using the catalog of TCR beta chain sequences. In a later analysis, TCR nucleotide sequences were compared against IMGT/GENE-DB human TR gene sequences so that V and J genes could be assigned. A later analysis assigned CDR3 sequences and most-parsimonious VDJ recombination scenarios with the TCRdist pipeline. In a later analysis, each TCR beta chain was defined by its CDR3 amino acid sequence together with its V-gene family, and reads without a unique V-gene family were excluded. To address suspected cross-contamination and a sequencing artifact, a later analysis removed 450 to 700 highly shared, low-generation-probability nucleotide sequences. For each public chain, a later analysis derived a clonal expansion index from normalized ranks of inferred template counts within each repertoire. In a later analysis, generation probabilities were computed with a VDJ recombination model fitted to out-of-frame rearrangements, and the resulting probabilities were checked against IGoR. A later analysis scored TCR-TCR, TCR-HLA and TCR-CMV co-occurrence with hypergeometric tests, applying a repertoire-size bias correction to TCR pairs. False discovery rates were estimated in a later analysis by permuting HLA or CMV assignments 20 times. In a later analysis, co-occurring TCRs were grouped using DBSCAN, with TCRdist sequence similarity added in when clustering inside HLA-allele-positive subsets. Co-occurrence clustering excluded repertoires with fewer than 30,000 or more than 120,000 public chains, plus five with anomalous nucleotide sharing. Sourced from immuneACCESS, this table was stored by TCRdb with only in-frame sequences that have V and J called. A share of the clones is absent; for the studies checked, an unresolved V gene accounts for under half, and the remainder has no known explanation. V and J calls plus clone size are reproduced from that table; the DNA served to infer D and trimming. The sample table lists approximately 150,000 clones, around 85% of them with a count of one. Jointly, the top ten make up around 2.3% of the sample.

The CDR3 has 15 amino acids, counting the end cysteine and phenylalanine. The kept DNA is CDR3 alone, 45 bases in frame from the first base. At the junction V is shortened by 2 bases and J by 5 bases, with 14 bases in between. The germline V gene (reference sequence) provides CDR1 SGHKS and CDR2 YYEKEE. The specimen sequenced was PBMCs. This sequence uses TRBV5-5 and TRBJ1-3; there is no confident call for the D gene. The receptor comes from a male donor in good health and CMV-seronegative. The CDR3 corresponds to CASSLQHSARNTIYF. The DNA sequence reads TGTGCCAGCAGCTTACAGCATAGTGCGCGAAACACCATATATTTT.